This TCR beta chain comes out of a study of T cell repertoires in cytomegalovirus infection (dated by TCRdb to between 2018 and 2020). Context from the whole study: Recently identified HLA-C-restricted CMV epitopes, whose presentation resists viral immunomodulation, were targeted by peptide stimulations together with well-studied HLA-B-restricted epitopes. Donor HLA type was relevant to the analysis, as public TCR beta signatures indicated carriage of CMV infection together with the matching HLA type.

This clonotype has more than one count but fewer than ten. Its antigen is currently not known. Base qualities are not provided; no much larger clone lies one nucleotide away. The treatment or condition tag for this specimen amounts to: in vitro stimulation with specific CMV peptide epitopes to enrich CMV-specific T cells. Study-wide conclusions, independent of this receptor: The ex vivo response was dominated by HLA-C-restricted CMV-specific TCR beta clonotypes, and the single most frequent clonotype in two of eight donors was supplied by these HLA-C-restricted clonotypes. In both this cohort and an independent cohort of 350 or so donors, the cumulative frequency of public TCR beta family members distinguished carriers of CMV infection plus the relevant HLA type.

The germline ends are 11 bases apart after V is trimmed by 3 bases and J by 0 bases. From the cysteine up to the phenylalanine, the CDR3 has a length of 16 residues. The kept DNA is CDR3 alone, 48 bases in frame from the first base. The CDR1 and CDR2 encoded by the germline V gene are SGHDN and FVKESK. Sequencer: Illumina HiSeq 1500. The public reads were quality trimmed at Q25 with fastp and then assembled into clones with MiXCR by TCRdb, keeping productive beta chains. One record per CDR3 amino acid sequence lists the most common genes and DNA. The sample profile shows 700,000 to 900,000 distinct CDR3 sequences; 25% to 30% of them were found once. The ten largest account for around 14% of the sample.

This clonotype was sampled from a human donor in good health (CMV status not recorded). Some clones in this sample may be carry-over from other donors' samples. The sample here was cultured CD8+ T cells from PBMCs, taken from culture after CMV antigen stimulation. In this chain, TRBV14 is recombined with TRBJ2-2, with no D gene named confidently. For the CDR3, the sequence is CASSHLDNPNTGELFF. The nucleotide sequence reads TGTGCCAGCAGCCACTTAGACAACCCGAACACCGGGGAGCTGTTTTTT.